The T cell receptor (beta chain) under discussion was sequenced for a study of cytomegalovirus exposure and HLA in healthy donors. Trimming cost V 3 bases and J 4 bases; bases outside gene matches: 14. Germline V gives CDR1 SGHDT, CDR2 YYEEEE. This CDR3 is 17 amino acids long. It was with 60 Vbeta and 13 Jbeta primers that the PCR ran. Assay used: immunoSEQ multiplex PCR; TCRdb lists only in-frame clones, some missing. The data contain around 160,000 clones, 70% to 80% of them singletons. The study's findings and limits: Researchers reportedly found TCR beta sequences accurately predicted most subjects' HLA-A and HLA-B alleles. A later analysis associated approximately 17,000 TCR beta sequences with HLA alleles at a 0.05 false discovery rate.

Regarding this clone: The antigen remains undetermined.

This sequence originates from a man aged 45-65 years in good health and CMV-seropositive. The sequencing input was PBMCs. V and J are TRBV5-6 and TRBJ1-2; 8 bases are shared with TRBD1. The CDR3 sequence is CASSYTTGDLEIYGYTF. For the CDR3, the DNA is TGTGCCAGCAGCTACACGACAGGGGACCTGGAGATCTATGGCTACACCTTC.